This T cell receptor beta chain was sequenced in a study of blood T cell repertoires in COVID-19. Study summary: From T cells, B-cell-depleted T cells, or PBMCs came the material, which was cDNA or gDNA.

In assigning cohorts, the study relied on participant-reported clinical history. Germline CDR1 and CDR2: SGHTA and FQGNSA. CDR3 length: 15 residues. The trim removed 5 bases at V and 3 bases at J, leaving 5 bases unmatched. The protocol was immunoSEQ multiplex PCR, while the TCRdb copy is restricted to in-frame clones and leaves out a portion. The sample includes approximately 210,000 clones, approximately 73% of them seen just once. The sequencing input was PBMCs or T cells enriched from blood (not recorded which). The chain uses TRBV7-2 and TRBJ1-3; TRBD1 agrees at 9 bases. The receptor comes from a woman aged 45-60 years with acute COVID-19. For the CDR3, the DNA is TGTGCCAGCAGCGGGACAGGGTCTGGTGGAAACACCATATATTTT. This gives the protein CASSGTGSGGNTIYF.